This T cell receptor beta chain was retrieved from a study of T cell therapy after organ transplantation. Background on the study: Long-term post-therapy blood was drawn 20 to 29 weeks after therapy ended. Study results and limitations: Both transferred clonotypes and endogenous ones absent from products apparently reconstituted. Pretherapy CD8 clonality inversely correlated with its fold change after therapy.

This clone was found a few times. No antigen is known for it. Only in-frame clones appear in the TCRdb table, and some are missing; sequencing was by immunoSEQ multiplex PCR. The table has around 19,000 clones, around 83% seen once. The time point denotes: 20-29 weeks after completion of therapy. This receptor was identified in a human patient who had received a solid organ transplant and had CMV disease. Some of the T cells might come from the graft donor. The source was CD8+ T cells from blood, collected after autologous CMV-specific T cell therapy.

Here the CDR3 DNA reads TGTGCCAGTAGTATCCTGTTTGGGCAGGAGACCCAGTACTTC. It encodes CASSILFGQETQYF. The chain links TRBV19 to TRBJ2-5; D unclear. This CDR3 is built from 14 residues. V was pared by 3 bases and J by 5 bases, with 13 bases between. The germline V gene has CDR1 LNHDA and CDR2 SQIVND (reference sequence).